This T cell receptor beta chain was recorded in a study of blood T cell repertoires in COVID-19. Study-level information: Spain, Italy and the United States supplied samples that represented acute and convalescent COVID-19. Sample material is recorded as cDNA or gDNA derived from T cells, B-cell-depleted T cells, or PBMCs.

In the study's own analysis: Nucleated cell number was recorded as an estimate derived from reference gene primer amplification. The repertoire was sequenced with immunoSEQ multiplex PCR; TCRdb's copy has only in-frame clones and lacks some. V, J and clone size are those of that table, while D and trimming were read from the DNA. The table lists roughly 280,000 clones, 70% to 90% of them singletons. Germline values: CDR1 GTSNPN, CDR2 SVGIG (reference sequence). The CDR3 length is 12 residues. Trimming took 8 bases from V and 6 from J; bases not matched to a gene: 10. This clone was detected a few times.

Sequenced: peripheral blood. The TCR originated in a man in his fifties or sixties who had recovered from COVID-19. The chain joins TRBV30 to TRBJ2-7; 7 bases fit TRBD2. The CDR3 DNA sequence: TGTGCCAGCCGGACTAGTGGGCTCGAGCAGTACTTC. Residues: CASRTSGLEQYF.